This T cell receptor (beta chain) is drawn from a study of a mutant IDH1 vaccine in newly diagnosed glioma. At the level of the study: Receipt of radiotherapy, temozolomide, or both preceded the study, and most received both.

TCRdb's table, derived via immunoSEQ multiplex PCR, lists solely in-frame clones and lacks some. The sample consists of roughly 69,000 clones, around 87% of them appearing once. In germline, CDR1 is SGHRS, CDR2 YFSETQ. V trimming: 2 bases; J trimming: 6 bases; junction bases outside the gene matches: 9. The CDR3 covers 15 residues. As concerns this clone: Antigen unknown.

Indicated time point: week 35, safety follow-up. In every dose of vaccine, 300 ug of mutant IDH1 20-mer peptide was given alongside topical imiquimod. Eight vaccine doses were administered to patients at weeks 1, 3, 5, 7, 11, 15, 19 and 23. New WHO grade 3 or 4 astrocytomas that were IDH1-mutant and ATRX-lost occurred in the donors. The V and J genes are TRBV5-1 and TRBJ1-1, with TRBD1 matching 8 bases. This receptor was obtained from a man under 40 with glioma. Specimen: PBMCs, collected from a glioma patient whose treatment included an IDH1 peptide vaccine. The CDR3 is CASSFDPGQGPEAFF. CDR3 in DNA: TGCGCCAGCAGCTTCGATCCCGGACAGGGTCCTGAAGCTTTCTTT.